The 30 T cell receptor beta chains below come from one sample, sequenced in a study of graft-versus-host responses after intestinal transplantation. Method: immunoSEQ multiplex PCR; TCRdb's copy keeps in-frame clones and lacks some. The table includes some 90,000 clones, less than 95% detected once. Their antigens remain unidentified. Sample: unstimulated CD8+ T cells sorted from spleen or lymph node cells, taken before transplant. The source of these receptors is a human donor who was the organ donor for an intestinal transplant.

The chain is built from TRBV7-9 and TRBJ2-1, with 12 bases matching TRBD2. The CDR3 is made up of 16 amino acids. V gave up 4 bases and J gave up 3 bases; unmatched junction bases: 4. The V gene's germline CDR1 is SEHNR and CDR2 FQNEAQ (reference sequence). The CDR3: CASSYLAGGLYNEQFF. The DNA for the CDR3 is TGTGCCAGCAGCTACCTAGCGGGGGGGCTCTACAATGAGCAGTTCTTC.

CDR3 protein: CASSMGQGAINSPLHF. For the CDR3, the DNA is TGTGCCAGTAGTATGGGACAGGGGGCTATCAATTCACCCCTCCACTTT. J is TRBJ1-6 and V is TRBV19; 12 nucleotides line up with TRBD1. The CDR3 covers 16 residues. After removal of 3 bases from V and 7 bases from J, the junction contained 4 bases not matched to a gene. Germline CDR1 reads LNHDA; CDR2 reads SQIVND (reference sequence). The entire variable domain, with the rest obtained from reference TRBV19 and TRBJ1-6, is as follows: DGGITQSPKYLFRKEGQNVTLSCEQNLNHDAMYWYRQDPGQGLRLIYYSQIVNDFQKGDIAEGYSVSREKKESFPLTVTSAQKNPTAFYLCASSMGQGAINSPLHFGNGTRLTVT.

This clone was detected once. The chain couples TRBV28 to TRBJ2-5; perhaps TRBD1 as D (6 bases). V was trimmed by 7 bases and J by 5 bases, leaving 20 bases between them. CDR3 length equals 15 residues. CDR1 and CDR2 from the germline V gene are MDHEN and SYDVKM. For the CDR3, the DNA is TGTGCCAGCACCTCCGTATCTACAGGGTCGGAGACCCAGTACTTC. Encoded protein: CASTSVSTGSETQYF.

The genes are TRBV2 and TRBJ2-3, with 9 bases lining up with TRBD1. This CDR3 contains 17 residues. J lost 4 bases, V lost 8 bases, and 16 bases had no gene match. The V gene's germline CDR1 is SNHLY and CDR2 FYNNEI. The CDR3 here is CASLPRDRDGIADTQYF. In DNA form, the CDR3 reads TGTGCCAGCCTACCCCGGGACAGGGATGGTATCGCAGATACGCAGTATTTT.

In nucleotides, the CDR3 is TGTGCCACCAGCAGAGAGCGGGGGTCGAACACCGGGGAGCTGTTTTTT. Encoded protein: CATSRERGSNTGELFF. The genes are TRBV15 and TRBJ2-2; 7 nucleotides match TRBD2. This CDR3 has 16 residues. CDR1 and CDR2 (germline): LNHNV, YYDKDF (reference sequence). V was clipped by 0 bases and J by 0 bases; unmatched bases: 1. The variable domain in full, completed from reference TRBV15 and TRBJ2-2, reads DAMVIQNPRYQVTQFGKPVTLSCSQTLNHNVMYWYQQKSSQAPKLLFHYYDKDFNNEADTPDNFQSRRPNTSFCFLDIRSPGLGDTAMYLCATSRERGSNTGELFFGEGSRLTVL.

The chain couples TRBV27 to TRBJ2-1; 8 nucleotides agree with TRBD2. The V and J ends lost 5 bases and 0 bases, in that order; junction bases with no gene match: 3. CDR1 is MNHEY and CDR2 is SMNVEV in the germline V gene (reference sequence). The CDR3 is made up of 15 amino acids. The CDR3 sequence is CASSPGTSSYNEQFF. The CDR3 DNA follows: TGTGCCAGCAGTCCCGGGACTAGCTCCTACAATGAGCAGTTCTTC.

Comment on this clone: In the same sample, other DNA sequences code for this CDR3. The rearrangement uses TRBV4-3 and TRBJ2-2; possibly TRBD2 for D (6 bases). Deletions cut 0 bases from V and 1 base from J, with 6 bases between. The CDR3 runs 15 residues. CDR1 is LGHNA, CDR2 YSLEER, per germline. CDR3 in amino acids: CASSQDSGNTGELFF. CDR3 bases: TGCGCCAGCAGCCAAGATAGCGGGAACACCGGGGAGCTGTTTTTT.

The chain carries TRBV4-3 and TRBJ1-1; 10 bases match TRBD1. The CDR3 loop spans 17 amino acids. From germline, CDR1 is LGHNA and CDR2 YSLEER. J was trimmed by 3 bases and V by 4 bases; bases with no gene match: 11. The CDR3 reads CASSLHGTGDEYTEAFF. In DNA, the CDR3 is TGCGCCAGCAGCCTACACGGGACAGGGGACGAATACACTGAAGCTTTCTTT.

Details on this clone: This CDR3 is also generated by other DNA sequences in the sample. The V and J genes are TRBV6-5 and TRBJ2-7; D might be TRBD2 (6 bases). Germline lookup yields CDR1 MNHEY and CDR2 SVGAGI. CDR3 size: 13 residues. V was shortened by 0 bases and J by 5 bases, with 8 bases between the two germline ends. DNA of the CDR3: TGTGCCAGCAGTTACTCGGAGGGTAACGAGCAGTACTTC. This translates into CASSYSEGNEQYF.

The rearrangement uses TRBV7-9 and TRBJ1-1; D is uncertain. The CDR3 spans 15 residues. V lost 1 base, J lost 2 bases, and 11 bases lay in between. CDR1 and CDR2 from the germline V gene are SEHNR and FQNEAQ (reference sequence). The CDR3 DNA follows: TGTGCCAGCAGCTTAGTTGCAGATATTAACACTGAAGCTTTCTTT. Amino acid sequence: CASSLVADINTEAFF.

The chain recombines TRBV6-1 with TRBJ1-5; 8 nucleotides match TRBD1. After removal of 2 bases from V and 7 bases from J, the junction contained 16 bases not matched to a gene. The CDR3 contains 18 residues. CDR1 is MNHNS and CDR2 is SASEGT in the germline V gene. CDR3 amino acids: CASSEMSVHAGGGQPQHF. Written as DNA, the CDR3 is TGTGCCAGCAGTGAAATGTCGGTCCACGCAGGGGGCGGGCAGCCCCAGCATTTT.

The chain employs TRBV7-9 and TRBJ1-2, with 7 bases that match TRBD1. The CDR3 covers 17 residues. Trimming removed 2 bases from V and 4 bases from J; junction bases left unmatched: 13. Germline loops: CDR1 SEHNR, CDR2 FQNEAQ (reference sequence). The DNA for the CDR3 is TGTGCCAGCAGCTTAACGGGAGGGACAGAAGCCGTCTATGGCTACACCTTC. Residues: CASSLTGGTEAVYGYTF.

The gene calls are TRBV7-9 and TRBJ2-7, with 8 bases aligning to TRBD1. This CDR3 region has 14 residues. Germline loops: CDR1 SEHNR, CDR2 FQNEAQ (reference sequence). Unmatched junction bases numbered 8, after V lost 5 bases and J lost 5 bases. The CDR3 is CASSPGQVVHEQYF. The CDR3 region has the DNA TGTGCCAGCAGCCCGGGACAGGTTGTCCACGAGCAGTACTTC. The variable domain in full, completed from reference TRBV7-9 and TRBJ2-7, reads DTGVSQNPRHKITKRGQNVTFRCDPISEHNRLYWYRQTLGQGPEFLTYFQNEAQLEKSRLLSDRFSAERPKGSFSTLEIQRTEQGDSAMYLCASSPGQVVHEQYFGPGTRLTVT.

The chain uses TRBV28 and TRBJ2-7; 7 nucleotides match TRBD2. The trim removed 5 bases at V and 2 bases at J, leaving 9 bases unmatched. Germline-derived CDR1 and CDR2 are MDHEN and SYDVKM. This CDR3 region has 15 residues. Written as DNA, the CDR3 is TGTGCCAGCAGTCCCCAAGCGGGGTCAGCCTACGAGCAGTACTTC. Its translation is CASSPQAGSAYEQYF.

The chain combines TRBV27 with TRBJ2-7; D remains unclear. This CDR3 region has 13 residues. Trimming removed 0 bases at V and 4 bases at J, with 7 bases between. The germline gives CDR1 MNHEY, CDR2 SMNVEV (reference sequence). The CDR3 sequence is CASSLSVTYEQYF. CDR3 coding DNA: TGTGCCAGCAGTTTATCCGTTACATACGAGCAGTACTTC.

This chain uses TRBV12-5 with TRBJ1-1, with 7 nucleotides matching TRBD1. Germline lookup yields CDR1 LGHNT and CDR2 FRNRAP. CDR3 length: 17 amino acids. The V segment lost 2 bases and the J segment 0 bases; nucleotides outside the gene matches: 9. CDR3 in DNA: TGTGCTAGTGGTTTGCCCCTAGAGACAGGGTTGAACACTGAAGCTTTCTTT. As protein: CASGLPLETGLNTEAFF.

This CDR3 is CAKPDQTGLDYTF. DNA for the CDR3: TGTGCTAAACCGGACCAGACAGGACTGGACTACACCTTC. The chain employs TRBV2 and TRBJ1-2, with TRBD1 as a possible D gene (6 bases). The CDR3 totals 13 residues. Looked up from germline, CDR1 is SNHLY and CDR2 is FYNNEI.

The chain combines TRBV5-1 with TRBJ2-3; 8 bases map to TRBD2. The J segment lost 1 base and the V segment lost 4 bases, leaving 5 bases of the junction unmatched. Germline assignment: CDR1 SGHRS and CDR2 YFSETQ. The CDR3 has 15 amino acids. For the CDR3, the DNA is TGCGCCAGCAGCGAAGCGGGGGTGGGCACAGATACGCAGTATTTT. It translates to CASSEAGVGTDTQYF.

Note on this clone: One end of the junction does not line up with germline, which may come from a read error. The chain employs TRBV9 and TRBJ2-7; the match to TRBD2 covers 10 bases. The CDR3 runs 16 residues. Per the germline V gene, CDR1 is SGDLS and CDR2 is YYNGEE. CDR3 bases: TGTGCCAGCAGCCCAAACCGGACTAGCGGTTTCTACGAGCAGCACTTC. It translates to CASSPNRTSGFYEQHF.

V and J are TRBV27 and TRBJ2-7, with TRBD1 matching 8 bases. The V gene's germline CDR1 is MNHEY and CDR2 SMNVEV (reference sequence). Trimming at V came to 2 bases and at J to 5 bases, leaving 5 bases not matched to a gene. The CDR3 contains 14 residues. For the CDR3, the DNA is TGTGCCAGCAGTTTAACAGGGGGAAGTGACGAGCAGTACTTC. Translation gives CASSLTGGSDEQYF.

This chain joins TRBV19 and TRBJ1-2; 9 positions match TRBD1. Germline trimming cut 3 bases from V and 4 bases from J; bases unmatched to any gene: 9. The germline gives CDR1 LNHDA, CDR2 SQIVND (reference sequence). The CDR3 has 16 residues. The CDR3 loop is CASSISQGAYRYGYTF. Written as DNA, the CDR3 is TGTGCCAGTAGTATTTCACAGGGGGCGTATCGCTATGGCTACACCTTC.

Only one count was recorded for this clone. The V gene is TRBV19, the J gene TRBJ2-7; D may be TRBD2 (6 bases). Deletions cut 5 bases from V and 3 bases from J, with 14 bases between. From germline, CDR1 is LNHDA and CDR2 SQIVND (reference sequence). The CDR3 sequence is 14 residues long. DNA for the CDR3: TGTGCCAGTAGTGCGGGACTCGCAGTCTACGAGCAGTACTTC. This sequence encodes CASSAGLAVYEQYF.

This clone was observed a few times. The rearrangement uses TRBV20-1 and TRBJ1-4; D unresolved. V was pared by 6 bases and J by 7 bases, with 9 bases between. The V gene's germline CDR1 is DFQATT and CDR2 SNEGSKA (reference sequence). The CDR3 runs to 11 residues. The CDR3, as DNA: TGCAGTGCCCAAGCACCTGAAAAACTGTTTTTT. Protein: CSAQAPEKLFF.

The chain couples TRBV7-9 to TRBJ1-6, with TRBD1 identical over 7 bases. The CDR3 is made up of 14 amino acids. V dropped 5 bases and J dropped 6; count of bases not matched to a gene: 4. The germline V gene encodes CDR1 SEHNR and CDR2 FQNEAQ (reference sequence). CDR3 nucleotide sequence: TGTGCCAGCAGCCGCGACAGGGCTAATTCACCCCTCCACTTT. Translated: CASSRDRANSPLHF.

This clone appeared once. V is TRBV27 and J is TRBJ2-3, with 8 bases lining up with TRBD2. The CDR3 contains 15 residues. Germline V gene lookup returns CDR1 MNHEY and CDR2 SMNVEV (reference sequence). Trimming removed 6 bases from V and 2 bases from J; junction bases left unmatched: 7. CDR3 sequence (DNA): TGTGCCAGCAGCCATGGCGGGGGGTACACAGATACGCAGTATTTT. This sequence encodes CASSHGGGYTDTQYF.

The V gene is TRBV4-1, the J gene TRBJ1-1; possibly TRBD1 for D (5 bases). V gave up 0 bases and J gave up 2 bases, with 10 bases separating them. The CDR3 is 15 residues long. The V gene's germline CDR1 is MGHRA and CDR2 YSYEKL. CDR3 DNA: TGCGCCAGCAGCCAAGACGGGGGGATAAACACTGAAGCTTTCTTT. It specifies CASSQDGGINTEAFF.

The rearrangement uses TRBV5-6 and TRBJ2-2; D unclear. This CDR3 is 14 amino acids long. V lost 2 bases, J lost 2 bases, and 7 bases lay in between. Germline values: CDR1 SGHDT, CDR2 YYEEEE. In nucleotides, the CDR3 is TGTGCCAGCAGCTTTGGGCAAAACACCGGGGAGCTGTTTTTT. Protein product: CASSFGQNTGELFF. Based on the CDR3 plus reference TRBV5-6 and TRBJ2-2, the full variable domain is DAGVTQSPTHLIKTRGQQVTLRCSPKSGHDTVSWYQQALGQGPQFIFQYYEEEERQRGNFPDRFSGHQFPNYSSELNVNALLLGDSALYLCASSFGQNTGELFFGEGSRLTVL.

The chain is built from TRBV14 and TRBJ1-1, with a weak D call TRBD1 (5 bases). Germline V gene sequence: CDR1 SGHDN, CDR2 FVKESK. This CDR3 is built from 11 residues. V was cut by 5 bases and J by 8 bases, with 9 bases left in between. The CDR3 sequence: CASSTAGEAFF. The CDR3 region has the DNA TGTGCCAGCAGCACAGCAGGGGAAGCTTTCTTT. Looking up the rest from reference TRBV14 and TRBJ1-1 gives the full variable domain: EAGVTQFPSHSVIEKGQTVTLRCDPISGHDNLYWYRRVMGKEIKFLLHFVKESKQDESGMPNNRFLAERTGGTYSTLKVQPAELEDSGVYFCASSTAGEAFFGQGTRLTVV.

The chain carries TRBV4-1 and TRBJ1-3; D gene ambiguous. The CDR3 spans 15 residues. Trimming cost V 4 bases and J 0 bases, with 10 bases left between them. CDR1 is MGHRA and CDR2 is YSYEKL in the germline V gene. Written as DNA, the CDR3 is TGCGCCAGCAGCCCAAAACCGAGCTCTGGAAACACCATATATTTT. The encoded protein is CASSPKPSSGNTIYF.

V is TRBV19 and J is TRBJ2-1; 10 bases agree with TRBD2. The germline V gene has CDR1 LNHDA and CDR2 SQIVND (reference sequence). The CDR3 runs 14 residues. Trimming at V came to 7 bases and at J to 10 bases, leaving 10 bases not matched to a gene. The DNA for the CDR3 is TGTGCCAGTACCCCCGGACTAGCGGAGGAGGAGCAGTTCTTC. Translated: CASTPGLAEEEQFF.